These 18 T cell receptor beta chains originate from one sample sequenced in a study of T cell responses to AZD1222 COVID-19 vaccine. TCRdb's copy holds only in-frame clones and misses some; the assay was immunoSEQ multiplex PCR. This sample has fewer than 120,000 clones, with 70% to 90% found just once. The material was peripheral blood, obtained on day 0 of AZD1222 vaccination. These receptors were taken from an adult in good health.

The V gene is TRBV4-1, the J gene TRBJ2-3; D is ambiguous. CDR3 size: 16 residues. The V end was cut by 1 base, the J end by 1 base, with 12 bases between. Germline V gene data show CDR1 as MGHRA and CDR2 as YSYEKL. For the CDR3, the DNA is TGCGCCAGCAGCCAAGGGAGTATACGGGGCACAGATACGCAGTATTTT. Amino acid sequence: CASSQGSIRGTDTQYF.

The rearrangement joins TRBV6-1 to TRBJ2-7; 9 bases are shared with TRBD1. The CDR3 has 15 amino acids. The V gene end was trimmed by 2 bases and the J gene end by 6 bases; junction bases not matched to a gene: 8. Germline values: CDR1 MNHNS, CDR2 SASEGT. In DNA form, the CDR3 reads TGTGCCAGCAGTGAACCGGGACAGGGTGTAGGCGAGCAGTACTTC. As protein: CASSEPGQGVGEQYF.

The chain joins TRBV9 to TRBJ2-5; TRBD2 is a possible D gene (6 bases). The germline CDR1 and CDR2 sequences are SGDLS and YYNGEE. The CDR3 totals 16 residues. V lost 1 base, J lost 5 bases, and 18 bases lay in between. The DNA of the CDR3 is TGTGCCAGCAGCGTACAGCCTAGCGCCAATTCGGAGACCCAGTACTTC. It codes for CASSVQPSANSETQYF. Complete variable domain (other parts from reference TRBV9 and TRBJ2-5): DSGVTQTPKHLITATGQRVTLRCSPRSGDLSVYWYQQSLDQGLQFLIQYYNGEERAKGNILERFSAQQFPDLHSELNLSSLELGDSALYFCASSVQPSANSETQYFGPGTRLLVL.

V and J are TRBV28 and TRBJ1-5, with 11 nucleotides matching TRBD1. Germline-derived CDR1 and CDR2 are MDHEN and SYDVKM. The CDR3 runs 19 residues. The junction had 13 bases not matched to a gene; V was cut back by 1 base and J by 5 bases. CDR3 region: CASSLSPGLGTGGDQPQHF. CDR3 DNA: TGTGCCAGCAGTTTATCACCGGGCCTCGGGACAGGGGGGGATCAGCCCCAGCATTTT.

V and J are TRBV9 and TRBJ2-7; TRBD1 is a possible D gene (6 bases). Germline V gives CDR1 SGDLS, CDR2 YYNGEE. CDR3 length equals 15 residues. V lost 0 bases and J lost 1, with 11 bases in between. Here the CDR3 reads CASSVATGPSYEQYF. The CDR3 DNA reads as TGTGCCAGCAGCGTAGCTACAGGGCCTTCCTACGAGCAGTACTTC.

CDR3 in DNA: TGTGCCAGCAGCTTCGTCAATGAGCAGTTCTTC. Translation: CASSFVNEQFF. This chain joins TRBV21-1 and TRBJ2-1; TRBD2 is the table's D call and was not checked against the DNA. TRBV21-1 constitutes a pseudogene. The CDR3 runs to 11 residues.

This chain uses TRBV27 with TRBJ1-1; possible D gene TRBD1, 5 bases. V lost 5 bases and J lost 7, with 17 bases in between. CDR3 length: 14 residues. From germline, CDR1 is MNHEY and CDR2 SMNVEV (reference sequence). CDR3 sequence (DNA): TGTGCCAGCAGTCCCCAGGGTGTAACCAATGAAGCTTTCTTT. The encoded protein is CASSPQGVTNEAFF.

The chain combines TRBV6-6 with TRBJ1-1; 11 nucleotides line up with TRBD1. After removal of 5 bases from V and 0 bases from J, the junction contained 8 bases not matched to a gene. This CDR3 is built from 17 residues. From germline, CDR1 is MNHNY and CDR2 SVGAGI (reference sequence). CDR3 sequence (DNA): TGTGCCAGCAGTCGCGGGACAGGGGGTAACATGAACACTGAAGCTTTCTTT. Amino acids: CASSRGTGGNMNTEAFF.

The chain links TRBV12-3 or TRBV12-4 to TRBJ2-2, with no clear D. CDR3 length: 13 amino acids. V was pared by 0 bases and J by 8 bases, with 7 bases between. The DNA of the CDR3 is TGTGCCAGCAGTTTAGCGCTCGTAGGGGAGCTGTTTTTT. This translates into CASSLALVGELFF.

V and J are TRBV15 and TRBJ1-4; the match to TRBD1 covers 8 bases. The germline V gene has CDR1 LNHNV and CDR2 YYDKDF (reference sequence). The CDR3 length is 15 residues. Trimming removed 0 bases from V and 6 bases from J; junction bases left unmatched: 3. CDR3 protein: CATSRDQGADEKLFF. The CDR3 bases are TGTGCCACCAGCAGAGACCAGGGGGCAGATGAAAAACTGTTTTTT.

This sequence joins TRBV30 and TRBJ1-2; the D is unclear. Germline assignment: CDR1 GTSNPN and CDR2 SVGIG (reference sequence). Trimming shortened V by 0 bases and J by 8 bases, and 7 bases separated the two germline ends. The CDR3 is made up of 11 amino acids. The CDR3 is CAWSVLSGYTF. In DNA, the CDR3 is TGTGCCTGGAGTGTACTATCCGGCTACACCTTC.

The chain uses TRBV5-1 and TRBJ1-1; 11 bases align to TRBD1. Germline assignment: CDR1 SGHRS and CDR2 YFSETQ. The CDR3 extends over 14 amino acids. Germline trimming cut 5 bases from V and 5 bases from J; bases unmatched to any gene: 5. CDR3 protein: CASRLDRGLTEAFF. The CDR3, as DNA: TGCGCCAGCAGGCTGGACAGGGGGCTTACTGAAGCTTTCTTT.

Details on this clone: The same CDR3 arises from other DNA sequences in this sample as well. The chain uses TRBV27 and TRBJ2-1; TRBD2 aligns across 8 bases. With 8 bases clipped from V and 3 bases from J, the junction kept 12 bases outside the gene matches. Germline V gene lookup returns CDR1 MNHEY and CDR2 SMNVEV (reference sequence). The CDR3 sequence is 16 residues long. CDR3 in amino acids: CASRGPREGLYNEQFF. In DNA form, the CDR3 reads TGTGCCAGCCGGGGCCCCCGGGAGGGCCTCTACAATGAGCAGTTCTTC.

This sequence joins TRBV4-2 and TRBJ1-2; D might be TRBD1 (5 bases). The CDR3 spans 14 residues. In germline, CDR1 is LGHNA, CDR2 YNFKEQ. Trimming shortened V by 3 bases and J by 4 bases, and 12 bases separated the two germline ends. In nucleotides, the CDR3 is TGTGCCAGCAGCCAGAGGGGCAGCTCCTATGGCTACACCTTC. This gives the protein CASSQRGSSYGYTF.

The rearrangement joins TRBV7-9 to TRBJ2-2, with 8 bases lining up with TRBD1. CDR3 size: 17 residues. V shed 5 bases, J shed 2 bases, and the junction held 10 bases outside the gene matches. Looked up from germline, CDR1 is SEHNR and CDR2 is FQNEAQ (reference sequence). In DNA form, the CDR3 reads TGTGCCAGCAGCCCGTCTCAGGGGGCCCTAAACACCGGGGAGCTGTTTTTT. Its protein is CASSPSQGALNTGELFF.

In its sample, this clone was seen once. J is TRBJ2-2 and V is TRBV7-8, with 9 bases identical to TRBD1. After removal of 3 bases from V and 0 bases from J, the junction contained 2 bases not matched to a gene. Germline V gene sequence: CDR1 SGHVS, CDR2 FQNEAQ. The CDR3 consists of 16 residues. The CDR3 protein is CASSLGTGTNTGELFF. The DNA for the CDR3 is TGTGCCAGCAGCTTGGGGACAGGGACGAACACCGGGGAGCTGTTTTTT.

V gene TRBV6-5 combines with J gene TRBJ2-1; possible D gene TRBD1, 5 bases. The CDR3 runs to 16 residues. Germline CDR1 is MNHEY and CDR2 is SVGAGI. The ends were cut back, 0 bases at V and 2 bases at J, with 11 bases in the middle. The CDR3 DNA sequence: TGTGCCAGCAGTTACTCCTACAGGAAAGCCTACAATGAGCAGTTCTTC. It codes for CASSYSYRKAYNEQFF.

The CDR3 loop reads CSGTGTGEETQYF. Here the CDR3 DNA reads TGCAGCGGAACCGGGACAGGGGAAGAGACCCAGTACTTC. This chain links TRBV29-1 with TRBJ2-5; 10 positions match TRBD1. CDR3 length: 13 amino acids. V was pared by 7 bases and J by 3 bases, with 5 bases of the junction left unmatched. In germline, CDR1 is SQVTM, CDR2 ANQGSEA.